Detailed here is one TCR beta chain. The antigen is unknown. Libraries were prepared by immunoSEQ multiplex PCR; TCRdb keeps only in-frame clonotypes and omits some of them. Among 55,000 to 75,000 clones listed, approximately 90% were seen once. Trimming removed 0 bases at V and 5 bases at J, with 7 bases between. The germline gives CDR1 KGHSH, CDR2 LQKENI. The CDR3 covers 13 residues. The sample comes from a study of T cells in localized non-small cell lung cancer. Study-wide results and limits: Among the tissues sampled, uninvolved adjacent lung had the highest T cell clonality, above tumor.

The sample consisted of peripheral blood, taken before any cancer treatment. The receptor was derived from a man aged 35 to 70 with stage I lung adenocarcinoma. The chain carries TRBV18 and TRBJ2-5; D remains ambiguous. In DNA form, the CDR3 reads TGTGCCAGCTCACCACCGGGATGGGAGACCCAGTACTTC. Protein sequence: CASSPPGWETQYF.